This TCR beta chain was retrieved from a study of shared clonotypes between healthy human individuals. The naive CD8 population came from CD45RO-negative cells selected for CCR7, without terminally differentiated effector memory CD45RA+ cells. This table comes from immunoSEQ multiplex PCR, and its TCRdb copy is limited to in-frame clones, with some not included. This table has under 1 million clones, around 96% appearing once. Germline values: CDR1 LNHNV, CDR2 YYDKDF (reference sequence). The ends lost 0 bases at V and 6 bases at J; junction bases unmatched: 12. This CDR3 region has 19 residues. The clonotype originates from a man aged 30 to 39 in good health. What was sequenced was naive CD8+ T cells sorted from blood. The chain combines TRBV15 with TRBJ2-2, with 11 nucleotides matching TRBD2. The CDR3 loop reads CATSRDWGIAGGLPGELFF. The CDR3 coding sequence is TGTGCCACCAGCAGAGATTGGGGAATAGCGGGAGGGCTCCCCGGGGAGCTGTTTTTT.